Below, 20 T cell receptor beta chains from the same sample are listed, as sequenced in a study of cytomegalovirus exposure and HLA in healthy donors. Primers for the PCR totalled 60 Vbeta and 13 Jbeta. Sequenced by immunoSEQ multiplex PCR; TCRdb stores in-frame clones only, minus some. The sample contains 120,000 to 150,000 clones, 70% of which appear only once. Sequenced material: PBMCs. Every receptor here comes from a woman between 25 and 40 years old in good health and CMV-seronegative.

The chain uses TRBV11-3 and TRBJ2-1; D is ambiguous. The V end was cut by 3 bases, the J end by 0 bases, with 6 bases between. The germline CDR1 and CDR2 sequences are SGHNT and YENEEA. This CDR3 comprises 14 residues. CDR3 nucleotide sequence: TGTGCCAGCAGCTTCTCTAGCTCCTACAATGAGCAGTTCTTC. This gives the protein CASSFSSSYNEQFF.

This sequence joins TRBV5-6 and TRBJ2-2, with D possibly being TRBD2 (5 bases). Germline V lookup: CDR1 SGHDT, CDR2 YYEEEE. The CDR3 totals 16 residues. The V and J ends lost 2 bases and 3 bases respectively, with 14 bases between them. The CDR3 loop is CASSLGPGMDTGELFF. The CDR3 DNA is TGTGCCAGCAGCTTAGGTCCGGGAATGGACACCGGGGAGCTGTTTTTT. Full variable domain (missing parts from reference TRBV5-6 and TRBJ2-2): DAGVTQSPTHLIKTRGQQVTLRCSPKSGHDTVSWYQQALGQGPQFIFQYYEEEERQRGNFPDRFSGHQFPNYSSELNVNALLLGDSALYLCASSLGPGMDTGELFFGEGSRLTVL.

The chain employs TRBV28 and TRBJ2-3; D is unresolved. CDR1 is MDHEN and CDR2 is SYDVKM in the germline V gene. Trimming pared 8 bases from V and 0 bases from J, leaving 6 bases between. The CDR3 sequence is 12 residues long. The CDR3 is CASQSSTDTQYF. CDR3 coding DNA: TGTGCCAGCCAGTCTAGCACAGATACGCAGTATTTT. Drawing the rest from reference TRBV28 and TRBJ2-3, the complete variable domain is DVKVTQSSRYLVKRTGEKVFLECVQDMDHENMFWYRQDPGLGLRLIYFSYDVKMKEKGDIPEGYSVSREKKERFSLILESASTNQTSMYLCASQSSTDTQYFGPGTRLTVL.

The chain has TRBV4-2 and TRBJ1-4; D is unclear. V lost 3 bases to trimming and J lost 4 bases, with 12 bases between them. The CDR3 runs to 15 residues. The germline V gene encodes CDR1 LGHNA and CDR2 YNFKEQ. CDR3 nucleotides: TGTGCCAGCAGCCAGGGCCTGACCTATAATGAAAAACTGTTTTTT. It yields the protein CASSQGLTYNEKLFF.

This clone has more than one count but fewer than ten. The chain joins TRBV4-1 to TRBJ1-3; TRBD1 might be the D (6 bases). The CDR3 runs 14 residues. Trimming took 2 bases from V and 1 from J, leaving 6 bases between them. Looked up from germline, CDR1 is MGHRA and CDR2 is YSYEKL. The CDR3 is CASSQTGSGNTIYF. The CDR3 DNA follows: TGCGCCAGCAGCCAAACAGGGTCTGGAAACACCATATATTTT.

This clone occurred once. This rearrangement joins TRBV18 to TRBJ2-2; 9 bases match TRBD1. Germline CDR1 is KGHSH and CDR2 is LQKENI. The CDR3 has 18 amino acids. The trim removed 3 bases at V and 1 base at J, leaving 9 bases unmatched. CDR3 bases: TGTGCCAGCTCACCTAAGTCGGGACAGGGATGGAACACCGGGGAGCTGTTTTTT. It translates to CASSPKSGQGWNTGELFF.

The rearrangement uses TRBV4-1 and TRBJ1-5, with a possible D match to TRBD1 (6 bases). The CDR3 runs to 16 residues. V was clipped by 1 base and J by 6 bases, with 16 bases between them. From germline, CDR1 is MGHRA and CDR2 YSYEKL. CDR3 in amino acids: CASSQGQGPFGQPQHF. CDR3 DNA: TGCGCCAGCAGCCAAGGTCAGGGGCCTTTTGGTCAGCCCCAGCATTTT.

As regards this clone: One end of the junction is discordant with germline, which a read error may explain. The rearrangement links TRBV5-1 to TRBJ2-1; 11 nucleotides align to TRBD1. The CDR3 spans 16 residues. Looked up from germline, CDR1 is SGHRS and CDR2 is YFSETQ. The CDR3 reads CTSSRGTGGSYNEQFF. In DNA form, the CDR3 reads TGCACCAGCAGCCGGGGGACAGGGGGCTCCTACAATGAGCAGTTCTTC. Looking up the rest from reference TRBV5-1 and TRBJ2-1 gives the full variable domain: KAGVTQTPRYLIKTRGQQVTLSCSPISGHRSVSWYQQTPGQGLQFLFEYFSETQRNKGNFPGRFSGRQFSNSRSEMNVSTLELGDSALYLCTSSRGTGGSYNEQFFGPGTRLTVL.

This clone was seen only a few times. V is TRBV7-2 and J is TRBJ2-3, with 10 bases fitting TRBD2. CDR3 size: 16 residues. Per germline, CDR1 SGHTA and CDR2 FQGNSA. The V gene end was trimmed by 4 bases and the J gene end by 2 bases; junction bases not matched to a gene: 6. CDR3 loop: CASSSIAGGTTDTQYF. The CDR3 region has the DNA TGTGCCAGCAGCTCAATAGCGGGGGGCACCACAGATACGCAGTATTTT.

With respect to this clone: The sample has other DNA sequences that encode this CDR3 too. V and J are TRBV28 and TRBJ1-4, with D uncertain. The germline V and J ends were trimmed by 2 bases and 10 bases, with 11 bases remaining between them. The CDR3 has 13 amino acids. Germline CDR1 MDHEN, CDR2 SYDVKM. CDR3 residues: CASSLTGRGKLFF. As DNA, the CDR3 is TGTGCCAGCAGTTTAACCGGCCGGGGAAAACTGTTTTTT.

This clone has a handful of counts. This chain uses TRBV6-4 with TRBJ2-3; 10 bases are shared with TRBD2. CDR1 is MRHNA, CDR2 SNTAGT, per germline. This CDR3 comprises 15 residues. V shed 6 bases and J 3 bases; nucleotides not matched to a gene: 6. DNA for the CDR3: TGTGCCAGCAGGAATAGCGGGAGGTATACAGATACGCAGTATTTT. As protein: CASRNSGRYTDTQYF.

This chain connects TRBV28 to TRBJ2-1; 8 nucleotides agree with TRBD2. Germline V gene lookup returns CDR1 MDHEN and CDR2 SYDVKM. The length of the CDR3 is 13 residues. V was pared by 11 bases and J by 5 bases, with 8 bases of the junction left unmatched. CDR3 loop: CASRGGADNEQFF. Here the CDR3 DNA reads TGTGCCTCACGGGGGGGCGCGGACAATGAGCAGTTCTTC.

This clone was observed once. V gene TRBV7-2 combines with J gene TRBJ1-3; D uncertain. Trimming removed 3 bases from V and 0 bases from J, with 9 bases in between. The CDR3 spans 15 residues. Germline CDR1 SGHTA, CDR2 FQGNSA. DNA of the CDR3: TGTGCCAGCAGCTTCACGGGTCACTCTGGAAACACCATATATTTT. The encoded protein is CASSFTGHSGNTIYF. The full variable domain, rest sourced from reference TRBV7-2 and TRBJ1-3, is GAGVSQSPSNKVTEKGKDVELRCDPISGHTALYWYRQSLGQGLEFLIYFQGNSAPDKSGLPSDRFSAERTGGSVSTLTIQRTQQEDSAVYLCASSFTGHSGNTIYFGEGSWLTVV.

The chain's CDR3 is CASSIVEAGELFF. The CDR3 nucleotides are TGTGCCAGTAGTATTGTGGAGGCCGGGGAGCTGTTTTTT. This chain uses TRBV19 with TRBJ2-2, with D possibly matching TRBD2 (5 bases). The V gene lost 3 bases and the J gene lost 6 bases, with 8 bases spanning the gap. Germline values: CDR1 LNHDA, CDR2 SQIVND (reference sequence). The CDR3 extends over 13 amino acids.

This rearrangement joins TRBV19 to TRBJ1-5; D not resolved. V dropped 10 bases and J dropped 0 bases, with 13 bases sitting between them. This CDR3 has 14 amino acids. Per germline, CDR1 LNHDA and CDR2 SQIVND (reference sequence). In DNA form, the CDR3 reads TGTGCCACCCAGGCAGTTAATAGCAATCAGCCCCAGCATTTT. This encodes CATQAVNSNQPQHF.

This chain joins TRBV4-1 and TRBJ1-3; D unclear. The CDR3 runs 15 residues. The germline V gene encodes CDR1 MGHRA and CDR2 YSYEKL. V shed 4 bases and J shed 4 bases, with 14 bases lying between them. Written as DNA, the CDR3 is TGCGCCAGCAGCCCGAGTAGGCTGACAGGAAACACCATATATTTT. It specifies CASSPSRLTGNTIYF.

The chain links TRBV9 to TRBJ1-2, with D perhaps matching TRBD1 (6 bases). Germline assignment: CDR1 SGDLS and CDR2 YYNGEE. This CDR3 has 13 residues. V was shortened by 3 bases and J by 7 bases, with 13 bases between the two germline ends. CDR3 sequence reads: CASSDQQGLGYTF. The DNA of the CDR3 is TGTGCCAGCAGCGACCAACAGGGTCTTGGCTACACCTTC.

The chain combines TRBV9 with TRBJ2-2; perhaps TRBD1 as D (6 bases). The CDR3 runs 15 residues. Per the germline V gene, CDR1 is SGDLS and CDR2 is YYNGEE. Trimming took off 0 bases at V and 4 bases at J, with 10 bases between the two ends. CDR3 coding DNA: TGTGCCAGCAGCGTAGATCAGGGGAGCACCGGGGAGCTGTTTTTT. This codes for CASSVDQGSTGELFF.

This chain links TRBV9 with TRBJ1-1; D is uncertain. The CDR3 runs 12 residues. Trimming removed 6 bases from V and 0 bases from J, with 6 bases in between. Germline V gene data show CDR1 as SGDLS and CDR2 as YYNGEE. The CDR3 sequence: CASTEMNTEAFF. Here the CDR3 DNA reads TGTGCCAGCACGGAGATGAACACTGAAGCTTTCTTT.

This chain uses TRBV9 with TRBJ1-5; no clear D gene. The CDR3 runs 14 residues. Trimming removed 2 bases from V and 7 bases from J, with 13 bases in between. Germline assignment: CDR1 SGDLS and CDR2 YYNGEE. The CDR3 DNA reads TGTGCCAGCAGCGTCGACGAGGGCCGGCAGCCCCAGCATTTT. Protein sequence: CASSVDEGRQPQHF.